This is a list of T cell receptor beta chains from one sample in a study of blood T cell repertoires in COVID-19. Here immunoSEQ multiplex PCR was the method, and the copy in TCRdb shows in-frame clones only, minus some. Of fewer than 300,000 clones in the sample, approximately 90% are singletons; the top ten hold 1.1%. Source material: PBMCs or T cells enriched from blood (not recorded which). The source is a woman in her thirties who had recovered from COVID-19. Each CDR3 is given with its conserved first and last residue. Each record gives: clone size, J gene, D gene, V gene, CDR3 DNA, CDR3 protein. The D gene is left open where the match is weak. Some rows mark clone size as missing; the rest say once, few, many or name a class of expanded clone.

clone_size: -
j_call: TRBJ2-3
d_call: -
v_call: TRBV3-1/TRBV3-2
cdr3_nt: TGTGCCAGCACCCAGGCAGGGGAACGCACAGATACGCAGTATTTT
cdr3_aa: CASTQAGERTDTQYF

clone_size: -
j_call: TRBJ2-3
d_call: TRBD2
v_call: TRBV24-1
cdr3_nt: TGTGCCACCAGTGACGGGACTAGCGGGATCGCTGTAGCAGATACGCAGTATTTT
cdr3_aa: CATSDGTSGIAVADTQYF

clone_size: -
j_call: TRBJ2-3
d_call: TRBD1
v_call: TRBV10-3
cdr3_nt: TGTGCCATCAGTGAGGAGGACAGGGGCCTCACAGATACGCAGTATTTT
cdr3_aa: CAISEEDRGLTDTQYF

clone_size: -
j_call: TRBJ2-7
d_call: TRBD2
v_call: TRBV11-2
cdr3_nt: TGTGCCAGCAGCTTAAGAGGCGGGAGGACGGACGAGCAGTACTTC
cdr3_aa: CASSLRGGRTDEQYF

clone_size: -
j_call: TRBJ2-1
d_call: TRBD1
v_call: TRBV19
cdr3_nt: TGTGCCAGTAGTTACAGGGGGCCCAATGAGCAGTTCTTC
cdr3_aa: CASSYRGPNEQFF

clone_size: -
j_call: TRBJ1-5
d_call: -
v_call: TRBV18
cdr3_nt: TGTGCCAGCTCACCGAGAAGAAGCAATCAGCCCCAGCATTTT
cdr3_aa: CASSPRRSNQPQHF

clone_size: -
j_call: TRBJ2-2
d_call: TRBD1
v_call: TRBV11-2
cdr3_nt: TGTGCCAGCAGTCGGAGAACAGGGGCAGCCACCGGGGAGCTGTTTTTT
cdr3_aa: CASSRRTGAATGELFF

clone_size: once
j_call: TRBJ2-7
d_call: -
v_call: TRBV3-1/TRBV3-2
cdr3_nt: TGTGCCAGCAGCTTCCTCGCCGGTGAGGCCTACGAGCAGTACTTC
cdr3_aa: CASSFLAGEAYEQYF

clone_size: -
j_call: TRBJ1-1
d_call: TRBD1
v_call: TRBV6-4
cdr3_nt: TGTGCCAGCAGTGAAAGGACAGGGGTTACTGAAGCTTTCTTT
cdr3_aa: CASSERTGVTEAFF

clone_size: -
j_call: TRBJ2-2
d_call: -
v_call: TRBV10-3
cdr3_nt: TGTGCCATCAGTGGAGGGTCAGCGCTGAACACCGGGGAGCTGTTTTTT
cdr3_aa: CAISGGSALNTGELFF

clone_size: -
j_call: TRBJ1-5
d_call: -
v_call: TRBV19
cdr3_nt: TGTGCCAGTAGTCATCAAACAGGGTACGGCAATCAGCCCCAGCATTTT
cdr3_aa: CASSHQTGYGNQPQHF

clone_size: -
j_call: TRBJ2-7
d_call: TRBD1
v_call: TRBV19
cdr3_nt: TGTGCCAGTAGTATATCCAGGGGGTACTCCTACGAGCAGTACTTC
cdr3_aa: CASSISRGYSYEQYF

clone_size: -
j_call: TRBJ1-4
d_call: -
v_call: TRBV6-5
cdr3_nt: TGTGCCAGCAGTCGAGGGACTTTGGGCGAAAAACTGTTTTTT
cdr3_aa: CASSRGTLGEKLFF

clone_size: -
j_call: TRBJ2-1
d_call: TRBD2
v_call: TRBV5-4
cdr3_nt: TGTGCCAGCAGATACGAGGGACTAGCGGCGGTGGAGCAGTTCTTC
cdr3_aa: CASRYEGLAAVEQFF

clone_size: -
j_call: TRBJ2-3
d_call: TRBD2
v_call: TRBV28
cdr3_nt: TGTGCCAAGCATGAGGTCCGAAGCCTCGGGACTAACACAGATACGCAGTATTTT
cdr3_aa: CAKHEVRSLGTNTDTQYF

clone_size: -
j_call: TRBJ2-2
d_call: TRBD1
v_call: TRBV27
cdr3_nt: TGTGCCAGCAGTAAGAACTCGGGACAGGGGAACACCGGGGAGCTGTTTTTT
cdr3_aa: CASSKNSGQGNTGELFF

clone_size: -
j_call: TRBJ2-2
d_call: TRBD2
v_call: TRBV11-2
cdr3_nt: TGTGCCAGCAGCAAAGGGCGGACTAGCGCGGGCGGGGAGCTGTTTTTT
cdr3_aa: CASSKGRTSAGGELFF